This T cell receptor (beta chain) was sequenced for a study of T cells after yellow fever vaccination. In TCRdb, the 5' RACE reads were re-called with MiXCR into one record per CDR3 protein. Altogether about 45,000 distinct CDR3 sequences are present, about 6.8% being singletons, with the ten largest covering 15%. This clonotype was seen ten or more times. The receptor was derived from a man aged 30 to 45 who received the YFV17D yellow fever vaccine. This sample comprised CD8+ T cells not binding an NS4B(214-222) dextramer, sorted from PBMCs, obtained 45 days after the yellow fever booster vaccination.

This chain's CDR3 is CATGTSGSQEQYF. CDR3 DNA: TGTGCCACCGGGACTAGCGGGAGTCAGGAGCAGTACTTC. V and J are TRBV10-3 and TRBJ2-7, with 14 bases lining up with TRBD2. CDR3 length: 13 amino acids. Trimming at V came to 10 bases and at J to 7 bases, leaving 6 bases not matched to a gene. The germline V gene has CDR1 ENHRY and CDR2 SYGVKD.